Included here is one TCR beta chain sequence, with context. Antigen: not known. This entry belongs to a study of glioma-infiltrating T cells. Study observations and caveats: Tissue-blood divergence was below expectation in non-neoplastic patients, above in gliomas. Only very few CDR3 sequences appeared in both tissue and blood.

TCR alpha and beta CDR3 regions were amplified from RNA using iRepertoire nested multiplex PCR. Tissue mRNA or PBMC total RNA, roughly 85-450 ng, went into one-step reverse transcription and amplification. From the multiplex PCR reads, TCRdb called clonotypes with MiXCR, one entry per CDR3 protein. The repertoire holds about 140,000 distinct CDR3 sequences, with around 42% as singletons. This clonotype was sampled from a human donor with low-grade glioma or glioblastoma, undergoing nonglioma brain surgery, or in good health (not recorded which). Input material: glioma tissue, nonneoplastic brain tissue, or PBMCs (not recorded which).

The CDR3 here is CASKGTGITYEQYF. In DNA, the CDR3 is TGTGCCAGCAAAGGGACAGGGATAACCTACGAGCAGTACTTC. The chain employs TRBV27 and TRBJ2-7, with 9 positions matching TRBD1. The CDR3 has 14 residues. Germline loops: CDR1 MNHEY, CDR2 SMNVEV (reference sequence). J was trimmed by 2 bases and V by 7 bases; bases with no gene match: 6.